This is a list of T cell receptor beta chains from one sample in a study of cytomegalovirus exposure and HLA in healthy donors. The protocol was immunoSEQ multiplex PCR, while the TCRdb copy is restricted to in-frame clones and leaves out a portion. The table has approximately 100,000 clones, 65% to 85% seen once. Sequenced sample: PBMCs. These receptors all come from a man younger than 30 in good health and CMV-seronegative. The CDR3 runs from the conserved cysteine through the conserved F or W. D genes are given only for firm matches. Clone size is shown for a subset of rows, as once, few, many or a class of expanded clone.

TRBV7-3	TRBJ2-1	NA	NA	TGTGCCAGCAGCTTAACGCCAGGGGAATTTCGAAATGAGCAGTTCTTC	CASSLTPGEFRNEQFF
TRBV6-1	TRBJ1-3	NA	NA	TGTGCCACCCAAGGGGCTATTCATTGGGGAAACACCATATATTTT	CATQGAIHWGNTIYF
TRBV5-1	TRBJ2-5	NA	TRBD2	TGCGCCAGCAGCTTGGCCGGGAGGGGTCAAGAGACCCAGTACTTC	CASSLAGRGQETQYF
TRBV9	TRBJ1-1	NA	NA	TGTGCCAGCAGCGGTCGGAACACTGAAGCTTTCTTT	CASSGRNTEAFF
TRBV7-9	TRBJ2-7	NA	TRBD1	TGTGCCAGCAGCTTAGGAGGGGCACAGGGGGGCTCCTACGAGCAGTACTTC	CASSLGGAQGGSYEQYF
TRBV5-1	TRBJ2-7	NA	NA	TGCGCCAGCAGCGGCCAGGGGACCCTCGAGCAGTACTTC	CASSGQGTLEQYF
TRBV10-1	TRBJ2-7	NA	TRBD1	TGCGCCAGCAGTGGAGCCGGGACAGGGGTCCACGAGCAGTACTTC	CASSGAGTGVHEQYF
TRBV11-2	TRBJ2-1	NA	NA	TGTGCCAGCAGCTCGTCGACTAGTGGGAATAATGAGCAGTTCTTC	CASSSSTSGNNEQFF
TRBV10-1	TRBJ1-1	NA	NA	TGCGCCAGCAGTCGGGACTTGAACACTGAAGCTTTCTTT	CASSRDLNTEAFF
TRBV6-1	TRBJ2-1	medium-sized	TRBD2	TGTGCCAGCAGTGATTCTAGCGGGGGGGACTACAATGAGCAGTTCTTC	CASSDSSGGDYNEQFF
TRBV27	TRBJ2-3	NA	NA	TGTGCCAGCAGTCCATACCAACTAGTATCAGATACGCAGTATTTT	CASSPYQLVSDTQYF
TRBV11-2	TRBJ1-1	NA	NA	TGTGCCAGCAGCTTAGGAGACACTGAAGCTTTCTTT	CASSLGDTEAFF
TRBV18	TRBJ1-2	NA	TRBD1	TGTGCCAGCTCGCAAACAGGGGACTATGGCTACACCTTC	CASSQTGDYGYTF
TRBV5-4	TRBJ1-1	NA	TRBD1	TGTGCCAACACTAGACAGGGTGGAACTGAAGCTTTCTTT	CANTRQGGTEAFF
TRBV4-1	TRBJ2-3	NA	NA	TGCGCCAGCAGCCAAGATCTACCAGATACGCAGTATTTT	CASSQDLPDTQYF
TRBV7-9	TRBJ2-1	NA	NA	TGTGCCAGCAGCTTCCGGGGGACGAATGAGCAGTTCTTC	CASSFRGTNEQFF
TRBV11-2	TRBJ1-2	NA	TRBD1	TGTGCCAGCAGCTCCGGACAGGGGGCGGGGTATGGCTACACCTTC	CASSSGQGAGYGYTF
TRBV15	TRBJ1-3	NA	NA	TGTGCCACCAGCCTTCATTCGGGGGAGCACACCATATATTTT	CATSLHSGEHTIYF
TRBV30	TRBJ1-1	NA	NA	TGTGCCTGGAGTGCAGGGGCTGAAGCTTTCTTT	CAWSAGAEAFF
TRBV27	TRBJ2-3	NA	NA	TGTGCCAGCAGTTTATCCGGGAGCTGGGATACGCAGTATTTT	CASSLSGSWDTQYF
TRBV28	TRBJ1-5	NA	TRBD1	TGTGCCAGCAGCTCGGACAGGGGAAAGCATTTT	CASSSDRGKHF
TRBV7-8	TRBJ1-5	few	NA	TGTGCCAGTGAGGCGGGGGACGGCAATCAGCCCCAGCATTTT	CASEAGDGNQPQHF
TRBV6-6	TRBJ1-1	NA	NA	TGTGCCAGCAGTTCAACCGCAGTGAACACTGAAGCTTTCTTT	CASSSTAVNTEAFF
TRBV6-5	TRBJ1-4	NA	NA	TGTGCCAGCAGTTTCCCAGGGGCTAATGAAAAACTGTTTTTT	CASSFPGANEKLFF
TRBV5-8	TRBJ1-1	NA	NA	TGTGCCAGCAGCTTGCGATCGGGAACTGAAGCTTTCTTT	CASSLRSGTEAFF
TRBV18	TRBJ1-2	NA	TRBD1	TGTGCCAGCTCAACGAATCTACAGGGGACAAACGATAACTATGGCTACACCTTC	CASSTNLQGTNDNYGYTF
TRBV6-1	TRBJ2-3	NA	NA	TGTGCCAGCAGTACCGATGGCCCAGATACGCAGTATTTT	CASSTDGPDTQYF
TRBV11-2	TRBJ2-5	NA	TRBD1	TGTGCCAGCAGCTTACTCGGGACAGGGGTCCAGACGGAGACCCAGTACTTC	CASSLLGTGVQTETQYF
TRBV11-2	TRBJ2-2	NA	NA	TGTGCCAGCAGCCGGGTTACCGGGGAGCTGTTTTTT	CASSRVTGELFF
TRBV5-6	TRBJ2-5	NA	TRBD1	TGTGCCAGCAGTAACGGACAGGGGGGTACGGAGACCCAGTACTTC	CASSNGQGGTETQYF
TRBV30	TRBJ2-2	NA	NA	TGTGCCTGGACAGGGAACACCGGGGAGCTGTTTTTT	CAWTGNTGELFF
TRBV6-5	TRBJ1-2	NA	NA	TGTGCCAGCAATAGCGGGGACCACAGACGTGGCTACACCTTC	CASNSGDHRRGYTF
TRBV5-1	TRBJ1-4	NA	NA	TGCGCCAGCAGTCCCGGGACATACGGAGGAAAACTGTTTTTT	CASSPGTYGGKLFF
TRBV5-1	TRBJ2-2	NA	NA	TGCGCCAGCAGCTTGACAGGACGGGACACCGGGGAGCTGTTTTTT	CASSLTGRDTGELFF
TRBV12-5	TRBJ1-6	NA	TRBD1	TGTGCTAGTGGTTTGGAGGACAGGGGCGGGTCACCCCTCCACTTT	CASGLEDRGGSPLHF
TRBV11-2	TRBJ2-1	NA	NA	TGTGCCAGCAGCACAAACAATGAGCAGTTCTTC	CASSTNNEQFF
TRBV5-1	TRBJ2-7	NA	NA	TGCGCCAGCAGCGCACAGGGTGTAGGCTACGAGCAGTACTTC	CASSAQGVGYEQYF
TRBV19	TRBJ2-7	NA	NA	TGTGCCAGTAGTGGATGGGGGCACTACGAGCAGTACTTC	CASSGWGHYEQYF
TRBV4-1	TRBJ1-1	NA	TRBD1	TGCGCCAGCAGACGGACAGGGGGGACTGAAGCTTTCTTT	CASRRTGGTEAFF